Sequencing of this TCR beta chain was carried out in a study of shared clonotypes between healthy human individuals. Study at large: Plates per donor: three CD4 naive, three CD4 memory, two CD8 naive, one CD8 memory.

This CDR3 has 13 residues. Germline CDR1 reads MDHEN; CDR2 reads SYDVKM. With 1 base removed from V and 6 bases from J, the gap between germline ends came to 7 bases. On this clone itself: Its target is not known.

Authors' processing steps: As immunoSEQ supplied junction-only sequences (without quality scores), filtering differed. Profiling relied on immunoSEQ multiplex PCR, and the TCRdb table lists in-frame clones only, not all of them. For V, J and clone size, that table is used; D and trimming come from the DNA. This repertoire shows around 1.5 million clones, 95% to 99% found once; its top ten account for less than 0.55%. Study findings and constraints: The study found about 5% of naive CD4 clonotypes shared across a handful of donors. Non-shared clonotypes showed lower generation probabilities than clonotypes common to all four donors.

What was sequenced was naive CD4+ T cells sorted from blood. Subset given: CD45RA+ positively selected. This TCR was sampled from a man aged 30 to 45 in good health. This chain uses TRBV28 with TRBJ2-1; D not resolved. The CDR3 DNA reads as TGTGCCAGCAGTTTATCAGTATCCAATGAGCAGTTCTTC. Protein sequence: CASSLSVSNEQFF.